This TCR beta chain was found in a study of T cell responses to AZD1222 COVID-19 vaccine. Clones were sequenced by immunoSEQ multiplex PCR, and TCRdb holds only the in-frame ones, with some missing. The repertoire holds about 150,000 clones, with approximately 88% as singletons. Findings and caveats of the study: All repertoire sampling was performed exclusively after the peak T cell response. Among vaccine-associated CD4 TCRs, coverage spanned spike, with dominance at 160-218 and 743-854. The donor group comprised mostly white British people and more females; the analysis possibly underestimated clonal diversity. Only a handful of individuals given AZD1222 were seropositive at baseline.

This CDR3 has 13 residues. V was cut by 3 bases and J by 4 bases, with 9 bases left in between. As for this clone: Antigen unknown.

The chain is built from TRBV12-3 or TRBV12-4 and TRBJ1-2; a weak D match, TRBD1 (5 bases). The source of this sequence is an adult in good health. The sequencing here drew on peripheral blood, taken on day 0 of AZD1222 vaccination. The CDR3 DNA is TGTGCCAGCAGTTTCCGGGGGGGCTATGGCTACACCTTC. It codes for CASSFRGGYGYTF.